The 3 T cell receptor beta chains in this list originate from one sample, sequenced in a study of Ad26.COV2.S vaccination and SARS-CoV-2 variants listed by TCRdb under 2021. Receptor amplification or capture employed the immunoSEQ multiplex PCR assay. TCRdb holds this immuneACCESS table with in-frame rearrangements only. Some clones are missing; in checked studies, unresolved V genes explain under half, and the rest has no known cause. Present in this sample are 500,000 or so clones, around nine tenths of which were seen just once. 9.5% to 15% of the sample is held by the ten biggest clonotypes. In light of the paper, this sample's treatment or condition label describes: some 20 received Ad26.COV2.S at low or high dose, single or two shots; about 5 received placebo; per-sample allocation not given. For vaccine and placebo recipients, the sequenced repertoires came from samples collected on day 63 after the first injection.

Sequencing used peripheral blood, obtained in a trial of Ad26.COV2.S vaccine versus placebo. Source of these receptors: a person aged 18 to 65 who received the Ad26.COV2.S COVID-19 vaccine or a placebo.

The rearrangement uses TRBV5-5 and TRBJ1-2; TRBD1 is a possible D gene (5 bases). This CDR3 comprises 14 residues. Trimming removed 4 bases from V and 3 bases from J, with 13 bases in between. Germline V gene lookup returns CDR1 SGHKS and CDR2 YYEKEE (reference sequence). Written as DNA, the CDR3 is TGTGCCAGCAGCAGTAGGGACTTAGACTATGGCTACACCTTC. Its translation: CASSSRDLDYGYTF.

The rearrangement uses TRBV14 and TRBJ2-4, with 11 bases that match TRBD1. This CDR3 comprises 18 residues. J was trimmed by 0 bases and V by 5 bases; bases with no gene match: 9. Germline lookup yields CDR1 SGHDN and CDR2 FVKESK. CDR3 sequence (DNA): TGTGCCAGCAGCGAAAGGACAGGGGGCGACCTAGCCAAAAACATTCAGTACTTC. Residues: CASSERTGGDLAKNIQYF. Full variable domain (outside the CDR3, taken from reference TRBV14 and TRBJ2-4): EAGVTQFPSHSVIEKGQTVTLRCDPISGHDNLYWYRRVMGKEIKFLLHFVKESKQDESGMPNNRFLAERTGGTYSTLKVQPAELEDSGVYFCASSERTGGDLAKNIQYFGAGTRLSVL.

This chain connects TRBV10-1 to TRBJ1-5; D is possibly TRBD1 (6 bases). The length of the CDR3 is 16 residues. Germline assignment: CDR1 WNHNN and CDR2 SYGVQD (reference sequence). V dropped 10 bases and J dropped 3 bases, with 22 bases sitting between them. This CDR3 is CATTAQGSRFNQPQHF. CDR3 nucleotides: TGCGCCACCACAGCCCAGGGGTCCCGTTTCAATCAGCCCCAGCATTTT.